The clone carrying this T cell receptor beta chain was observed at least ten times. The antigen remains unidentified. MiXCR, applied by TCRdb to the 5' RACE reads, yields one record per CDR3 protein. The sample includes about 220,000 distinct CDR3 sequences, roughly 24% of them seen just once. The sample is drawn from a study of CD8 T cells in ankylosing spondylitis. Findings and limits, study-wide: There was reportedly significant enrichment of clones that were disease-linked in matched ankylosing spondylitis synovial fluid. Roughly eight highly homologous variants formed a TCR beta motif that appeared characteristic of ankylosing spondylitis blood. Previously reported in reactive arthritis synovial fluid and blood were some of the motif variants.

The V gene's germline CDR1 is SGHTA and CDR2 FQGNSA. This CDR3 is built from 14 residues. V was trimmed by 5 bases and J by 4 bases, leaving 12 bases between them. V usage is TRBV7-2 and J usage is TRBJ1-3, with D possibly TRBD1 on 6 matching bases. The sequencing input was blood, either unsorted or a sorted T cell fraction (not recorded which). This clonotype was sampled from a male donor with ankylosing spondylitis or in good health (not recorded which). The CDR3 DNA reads TGTGCCAGCAGCCCACAGGGTTACGGAAACACCATATATTTT. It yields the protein CASSPQGYGNTIYF.